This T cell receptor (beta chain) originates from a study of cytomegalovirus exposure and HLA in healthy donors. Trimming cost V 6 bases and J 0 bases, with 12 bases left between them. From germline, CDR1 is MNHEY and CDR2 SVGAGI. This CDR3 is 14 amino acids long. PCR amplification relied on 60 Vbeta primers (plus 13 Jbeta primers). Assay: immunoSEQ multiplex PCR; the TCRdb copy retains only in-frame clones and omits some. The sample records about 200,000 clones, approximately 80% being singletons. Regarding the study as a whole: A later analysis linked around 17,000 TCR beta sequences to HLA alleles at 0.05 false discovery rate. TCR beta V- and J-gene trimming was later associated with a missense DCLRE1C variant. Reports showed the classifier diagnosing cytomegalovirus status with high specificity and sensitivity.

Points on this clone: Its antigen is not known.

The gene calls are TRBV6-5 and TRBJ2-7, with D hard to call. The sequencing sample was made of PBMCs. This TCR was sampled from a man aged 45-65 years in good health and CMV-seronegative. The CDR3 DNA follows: TGTGCCAGCAGCCCTACGCGGCCCTCCTACGAGCAGTACTTC. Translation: CASSPTRPSYEQYF.